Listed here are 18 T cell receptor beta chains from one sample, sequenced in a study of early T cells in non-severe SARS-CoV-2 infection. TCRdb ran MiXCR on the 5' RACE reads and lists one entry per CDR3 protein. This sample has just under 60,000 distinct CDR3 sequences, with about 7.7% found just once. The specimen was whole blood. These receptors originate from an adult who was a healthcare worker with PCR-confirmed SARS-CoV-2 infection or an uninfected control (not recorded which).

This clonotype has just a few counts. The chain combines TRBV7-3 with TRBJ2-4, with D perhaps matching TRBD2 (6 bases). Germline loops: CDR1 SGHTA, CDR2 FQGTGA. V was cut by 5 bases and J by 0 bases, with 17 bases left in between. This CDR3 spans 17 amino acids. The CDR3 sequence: CASSAPEGTGAKNIQYF. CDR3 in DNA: TGTGCCAGCAGCGCGCCGGAGGGTACGGGAGCCAAAAACATTCAGTACTTC.

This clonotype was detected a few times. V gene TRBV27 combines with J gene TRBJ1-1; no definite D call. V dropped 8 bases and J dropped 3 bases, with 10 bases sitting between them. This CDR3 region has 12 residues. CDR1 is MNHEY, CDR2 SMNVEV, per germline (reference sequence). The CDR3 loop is CASSRRDTEAFF. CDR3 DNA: TGTGCCAGCTCACGGAGGGACACTGAAGCTTTCTTT.

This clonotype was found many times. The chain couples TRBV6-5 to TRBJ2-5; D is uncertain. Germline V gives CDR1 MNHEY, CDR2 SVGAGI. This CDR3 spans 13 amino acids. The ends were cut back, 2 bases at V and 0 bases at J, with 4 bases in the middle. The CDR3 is CASSYGYQETQYF. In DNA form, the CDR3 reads TGTGCCAGCAGTTACGGGTACCAAGAGACCCAGTACTTC.

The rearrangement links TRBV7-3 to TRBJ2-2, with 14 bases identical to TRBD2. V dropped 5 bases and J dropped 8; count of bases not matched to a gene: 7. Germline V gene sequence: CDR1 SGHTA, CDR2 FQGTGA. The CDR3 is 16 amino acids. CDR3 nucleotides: TGTGCCAGCAGCCCCGGGACTAGCGGGAGAACGGGGGAGCTGTTTTTT. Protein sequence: CASSPGTSGRTGELFF.

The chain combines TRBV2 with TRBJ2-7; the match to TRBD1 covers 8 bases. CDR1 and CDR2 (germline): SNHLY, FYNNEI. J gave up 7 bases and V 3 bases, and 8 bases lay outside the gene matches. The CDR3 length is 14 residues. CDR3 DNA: TGTGCCAGCAGTGACTGGCAGGGGGCCGGGGAGCAGTACTTC. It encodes CASSDWQGAGEQYF.

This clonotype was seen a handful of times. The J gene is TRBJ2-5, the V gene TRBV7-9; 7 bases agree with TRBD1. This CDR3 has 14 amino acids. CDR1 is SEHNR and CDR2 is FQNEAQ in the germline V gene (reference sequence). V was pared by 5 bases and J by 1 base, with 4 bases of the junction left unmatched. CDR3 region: CASSRTGVQETQYF. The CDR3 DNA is TGTGCCAGCAGCCGTACAGGGGTCCAAGAGACCCAGTACTTC.

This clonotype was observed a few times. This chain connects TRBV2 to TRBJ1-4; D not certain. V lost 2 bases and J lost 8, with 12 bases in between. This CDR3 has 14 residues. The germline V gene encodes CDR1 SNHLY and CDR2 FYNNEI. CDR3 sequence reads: CASSELTGREKLFF. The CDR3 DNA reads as TGTGCCAGCAGTGAACTCACGGGAAGGGAAAAACTGTTTTTT.

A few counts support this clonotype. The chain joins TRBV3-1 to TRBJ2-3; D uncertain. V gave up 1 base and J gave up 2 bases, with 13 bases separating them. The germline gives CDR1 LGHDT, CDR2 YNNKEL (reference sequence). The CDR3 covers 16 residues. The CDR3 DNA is TGTGCCAGCAGCCAAGTAATCGACCCCTCCACAGATACGCAGTATTTT. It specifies CASSQVIDPSTDTQYF.

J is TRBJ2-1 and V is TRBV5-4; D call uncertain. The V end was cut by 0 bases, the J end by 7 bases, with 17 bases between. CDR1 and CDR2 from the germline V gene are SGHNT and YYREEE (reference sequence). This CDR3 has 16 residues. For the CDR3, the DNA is TGTGCCAGCAGCTTGGAGTCAGGCGGATTCGCGAATGAGCAGTTCTTC. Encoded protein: CASSLESGGFANEQFF.

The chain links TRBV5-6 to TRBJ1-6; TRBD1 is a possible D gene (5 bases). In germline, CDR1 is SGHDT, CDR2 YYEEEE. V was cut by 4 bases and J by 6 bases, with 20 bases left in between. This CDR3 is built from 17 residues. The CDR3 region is CASSTPRKGLTNSPLHF. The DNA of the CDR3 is TGTGCCAGCAGCACCCCTCGAAAGGGGCTGACTAATTCACCCCTCCACTTT.

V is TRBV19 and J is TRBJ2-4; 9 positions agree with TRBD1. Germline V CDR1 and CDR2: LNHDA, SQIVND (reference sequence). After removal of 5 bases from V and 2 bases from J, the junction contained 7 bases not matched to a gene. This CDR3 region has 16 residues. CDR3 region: CASSFTGGASKNIQYF. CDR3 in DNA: TGTGCCAGTAGTTTTACAGGGGGCGCTTCCAAAAACATTCAGTACTTC.

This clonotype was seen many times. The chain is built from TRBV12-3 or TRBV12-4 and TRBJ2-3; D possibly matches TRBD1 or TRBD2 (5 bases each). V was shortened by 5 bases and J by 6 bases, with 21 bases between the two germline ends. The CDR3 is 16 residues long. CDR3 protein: CASSPGTRATRDTQYF. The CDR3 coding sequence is TGTGCCAGCAGTCCCGGGACCAGGGCAACAAGGGATACGCAGTATTTT.

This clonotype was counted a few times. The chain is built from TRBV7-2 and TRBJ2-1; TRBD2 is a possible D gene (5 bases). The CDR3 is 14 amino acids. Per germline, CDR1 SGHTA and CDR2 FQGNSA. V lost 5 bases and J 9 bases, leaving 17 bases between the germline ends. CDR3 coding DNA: TGTGCCAGCAGCCCCCCGGGGATACGCGGTGAGCAGTTCTTC. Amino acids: CASSPPGIRGEQFF.

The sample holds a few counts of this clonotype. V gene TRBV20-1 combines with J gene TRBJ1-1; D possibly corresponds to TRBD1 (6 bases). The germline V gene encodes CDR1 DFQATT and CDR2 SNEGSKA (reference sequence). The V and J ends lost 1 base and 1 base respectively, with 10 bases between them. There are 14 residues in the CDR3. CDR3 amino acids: CSARAADRNTEAFF. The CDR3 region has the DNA TGCAGTGCTAGAGCCGCGGACAGGAACACTGAAGCTTTCTTT.

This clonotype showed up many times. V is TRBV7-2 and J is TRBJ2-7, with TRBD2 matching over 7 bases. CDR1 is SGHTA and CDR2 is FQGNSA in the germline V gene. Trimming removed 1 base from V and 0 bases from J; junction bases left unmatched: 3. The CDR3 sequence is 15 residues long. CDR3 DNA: TGTGCCAGCAGCTTAGGGGGCGGGAGCTCCTACGAGCAGTACTTC. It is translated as CASSLGGGSSYEQYF.

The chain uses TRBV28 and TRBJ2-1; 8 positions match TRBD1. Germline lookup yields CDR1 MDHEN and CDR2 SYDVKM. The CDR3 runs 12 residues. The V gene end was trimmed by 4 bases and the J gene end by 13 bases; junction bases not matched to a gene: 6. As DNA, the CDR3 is TGTGCCAGCAGTTCTATCGACAGGGGCCAGTTCTTC. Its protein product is CASSSIDRGQFF.

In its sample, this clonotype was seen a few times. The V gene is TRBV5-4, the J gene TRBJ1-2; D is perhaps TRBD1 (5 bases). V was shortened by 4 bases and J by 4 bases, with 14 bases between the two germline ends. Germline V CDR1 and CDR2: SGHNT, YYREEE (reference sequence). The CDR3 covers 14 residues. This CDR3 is CASSTDQGRYGYTF. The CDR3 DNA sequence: TGTGCCAGCAGCACCGACCAGGGACGCTATGGCTACACCTTC. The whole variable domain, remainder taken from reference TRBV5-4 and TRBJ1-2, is ETGVTQSPTHLIKTRGQQVTLRCSSQSGHNTVSWYQQALGQGPQFIFQYYREEENGRGNFPPRFSGLQFPNYSSELNVNALELDDSALYLCASSTDQGRYGYTFGSGTRLTVV.

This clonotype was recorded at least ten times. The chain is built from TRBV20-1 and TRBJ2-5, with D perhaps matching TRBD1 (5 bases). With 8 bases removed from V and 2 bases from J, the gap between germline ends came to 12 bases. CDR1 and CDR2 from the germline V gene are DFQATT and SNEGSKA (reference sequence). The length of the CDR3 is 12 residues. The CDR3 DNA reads TGCAGTCCCTCCCCAGGGCAAGAGACCCAGTACTTC. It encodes CSPSPGQETQYF.